This TCR beta chain appears in the sequencing data of a study of T cells in Graves' hyperthyroidism and ophthalmopathy. At the level of the study: Peripheral blood was taken when the disease was first diagnosed, before any treatment began.

It was RNA transcripts that yielded the amplified TCR beta CDR3 regions. Initially, a first-round RT-PCR of the TCR CDR3 employed the HTBI primer set. TCRdb fed the multiplex PCR reads into MiXCR, producing one record per CDR3 protein. The sample consists of approximately 200,000 distinct CDR3 sequences, around 18% of them appearing once. Exclusions: uncontrolled infection, other autoimmune disease, pregnancy, lactation. Germline CDR1 is SGHRS and CDR2 is YFSETQ. The V and J ends lost 3 bases and 7 bases, in that order; junction bases with no gene match: 10. There are 14 residues in the CDR3. The V and J genes are TRBV5-1 and TRBJ2-7, with TRBD1 matching 7 bases. Material: blood. The sequence derives from a man in his forties with Graves' hyperthyroidism. CDR3 nucleotides: TGCGCCAGCAGCTCCTGGACAGGTGATATGGAGCAGTACTTC. Protein sequence: CASSSWTGDMEQYF. The whole variable domain, filled in from reference TRBV5-1 and TRBJ2-7, reads KAGVTQTPRYLIKTRGQQVTLSCSPISGHRSVSWYQQTPGQGLQFLFEYFSETQRNKGNFPGRFSGRQFSNSRSEMNVSTLELGDSALYLCASSSWTGDMEQYFGPGTRLTVT.